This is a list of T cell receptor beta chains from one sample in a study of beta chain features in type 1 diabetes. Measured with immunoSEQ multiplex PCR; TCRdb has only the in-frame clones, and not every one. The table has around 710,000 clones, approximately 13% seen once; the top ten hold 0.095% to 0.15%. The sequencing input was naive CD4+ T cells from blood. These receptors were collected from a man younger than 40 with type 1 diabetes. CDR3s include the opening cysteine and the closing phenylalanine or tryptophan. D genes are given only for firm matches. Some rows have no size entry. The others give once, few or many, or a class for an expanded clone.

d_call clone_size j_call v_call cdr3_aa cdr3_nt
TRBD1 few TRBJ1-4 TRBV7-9 CASSFGPSGQGLEKLFF TGTGCCAGCAGCTTTGGCCCTTCAGGACAGGGTCTTGAAAAACTGTTTTTT
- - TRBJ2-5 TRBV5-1 CASSPRYGQETQYF TGCGCCAGCAGCCCCAGATACGGACAAGAGACCCAGTACTTC
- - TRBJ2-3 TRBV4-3 CASSQGVVAADTQYF TGCGCCAGCAGCCAAGGGGTCGTGGCGGCAGATACGCAGTATTTT
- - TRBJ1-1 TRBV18 CASSPMKQDTEAFF TGTGCCAGCTCACCTATGAAACAGGACACTGAAGCTTTCTTT
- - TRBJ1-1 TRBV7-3 CASSDNRGVHTEAFF TGTGCCAGCAGCGATAATCGGGGGGTACACACTGAAGCTTTCTTT
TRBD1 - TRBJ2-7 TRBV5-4 CASSTRQGDEQYF TGTGCCAGCAGCACACGACAGGGGGACGAGCAGTACTTC
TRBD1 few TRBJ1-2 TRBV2 CASGGQGEYGYTF TGTGCCAGCGGCGGACAGGGGGAGTATGGCTACACCTTC
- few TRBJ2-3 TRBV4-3 CASSALRTDTQYF TGCGCCAGCAGCGCCCTACGCACAGATACGCAGTATTTT
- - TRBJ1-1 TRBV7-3 CASSLAAGNTEAFF TGTGCCAGCAGCTTGGCAGCTGGGAACACTGAAGCTTTCTTT
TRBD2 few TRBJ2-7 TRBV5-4 CASSFRGAYEQYF TGTGCCAGCAGCTTTCGGGGGGCCTACGAGCAGTACTTC
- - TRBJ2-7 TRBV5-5 CASSFRQGASEQYF TGTGCCAGCAGCTTTCGGCAGGGCGCCTCCGAGCAGTACTTC
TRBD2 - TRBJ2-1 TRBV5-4 CASSRFSGGANNEQFF TGTGCCAGCAGCCGTTTTAGCGGGGGGGCCAATAATGAGCAGTTCTTC
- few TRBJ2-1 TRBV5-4 CASSLAPGMENEQFF TGTGCCAGCAGTTTAGCCCCGGGAATGGAGAATGAGCAGTTCTTC
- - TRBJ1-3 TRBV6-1 CASSDETVSSGNTIYF TGTGCCAGCAGTGACGAAACGGTCAGCTCTGGAAACACCATATATTTT
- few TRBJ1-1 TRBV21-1 CANSPSLQGSTEAFF TGTGCCAACTCACCCAGCCTACAGGGAAGCACTGAAGCTTTCTTT
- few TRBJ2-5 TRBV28 CASRTPSGAQETQYF TGTGCCAGCAGAACCCCTTCGGGGGCCCAAGAGACCCAGTACTTC
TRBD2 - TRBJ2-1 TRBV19 CASSSKSGIAYNEQFF TGTGCCAGTAGTTCGAAAAGCGGGATCGCCTACAATGAGCAGTTCTTC
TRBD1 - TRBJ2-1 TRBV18 CASSPNRGSYNEQFF TGTGCCAGCTCACCCAACAGGGGATCCTACAATGAGCAGTTCTTC
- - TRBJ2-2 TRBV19 CASSPGIATGELFF TGTGCCAGTAGTCCTGGGATCGCAACCGGGGAGCTGTTTTTT
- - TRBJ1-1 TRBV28 CASSLPGAYTEAFF TGTGCCAGCAGTTTACCAGGGGCTTACACTGAAGCTTTCTTT
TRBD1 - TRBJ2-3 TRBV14 CASSQLGTGAEDTQYF TGTGCCAGCAGCCAACTCGGGACAGGGGCCGAAGATACGCAGTATTTT
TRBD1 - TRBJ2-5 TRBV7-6 CASNPGQRIQETQYF TGTGCCAGCAACCCGGGACAGAGGATCCAAGAGACCCAGTACTTC
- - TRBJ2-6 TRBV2 CASSGKSSGANVLTF TGTGCCAGCAGTGGGAAGTCCTCTGGGGCCAACGTCCTGACTTTC
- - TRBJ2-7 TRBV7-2 CASSWGEGYEQYF TGTGCCAGCAGCTGGGGTGAGGGCTACGAGCAGTACTTC
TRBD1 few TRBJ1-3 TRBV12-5 CASGLVPRQGGNTIYF TGTGCTAGTGGTTTGGTACCGCGACAGGGGGGAAACACCATATATTTT
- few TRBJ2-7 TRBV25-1 CASSEPGARYEQYF TGTGCCAGCAGTGAGCCGGGGGCACGTTACGAGCAGTACTTC
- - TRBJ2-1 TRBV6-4 CASSDRGLSYNEQFF TGTGCCAGCAGTGACCGGGGGTTATCCTACAATGAGCAGTTCTTC
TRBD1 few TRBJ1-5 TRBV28 CASRQGSGQPQHF TGTGCCAGCAGACAGGGGTCGGGTCAGCCCCAGCATTTT
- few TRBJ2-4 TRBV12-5 CASGSTGVDIQYF TGTGCTAGTGGTTCGACAGGAGTAGACATTCAGTACTTC
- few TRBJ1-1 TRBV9 CASSVGPPYTEAFF TGTGCCAGCAGCGTAGGTCCACCATACACTGAAGCTTTCTTT
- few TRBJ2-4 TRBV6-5 CASRSTGLAKNIQYF TGTGCCAGCAGATCCACAGGACTAGCCAAAAACATTCAGTACTTC
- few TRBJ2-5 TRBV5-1 CASSGGQGGVETQYF TGCGCCAGCAGCGGAGGACAAGGTGGTGTAGAGACCCAGTACTTC
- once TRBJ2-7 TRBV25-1 CASSEYGGENNYEQYF TGTGCCAGCAGTGAATACGGCGGGGAAAACAACTACGAGCAGTACTTC
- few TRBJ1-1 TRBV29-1 CSVDRAVNTEAFF TGCAGCGTTGATAGGGCGGTGAACACTGAAGCTTTCTTT
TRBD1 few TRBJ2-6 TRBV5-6 CASSFPRTGGFSGANVLTF TGTGCCAGCAGCTTTCCCCGGACAGGGGGGTTCTCTGGGGCCAACGTCCTGACTTTC
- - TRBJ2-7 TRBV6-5 CASRTTAYEQYF TGTGCCAGCAGAACTACAGCCTACGAGCAGTACTTC
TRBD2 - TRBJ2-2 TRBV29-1 CSVELLAGGELFF TGCAGCGTTGAACTCCTAGCGGGGGGGGAGCTGTTTTTT
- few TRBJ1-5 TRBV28 CASSPRAAVSPQHF TGTGCCAGCAGTCCTCGGGCCGCTGTCTCGCCCCAGCATTTT
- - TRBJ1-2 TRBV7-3 CASSSDPSGYGYTF TGTGCCAGCAGTTCGGATCCGAGCGGCTATGGCTACACCTTC
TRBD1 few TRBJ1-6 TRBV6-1 CASSDLDRAGSPLHF TGTGCCAGCAGTGATCTCGACAGGGCCGGGTCACCCCTCCACTTT
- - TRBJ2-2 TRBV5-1 CASSGAANTGELFF TGCGCCAGCAGCGGGGCCGCGAACACCGGGGAGCTGTTTTTT
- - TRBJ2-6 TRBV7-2 CASSTGTTTGANVLTF TGTGCCAGCAGCACCGGGACAACAACTGGGGCCAACGTCCTGACTTTC
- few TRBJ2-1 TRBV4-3 CASSQDSYNEQFF TGCGCCAGCAGCCAAGATAGCTACAATGAGCAGTTCTTC
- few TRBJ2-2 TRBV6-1 CASSEASRSENTGELFF TGTGCCAGCAGTGAAGCAAGTAGATCGGAAAACACCGGGGAGCTGTTTTTT
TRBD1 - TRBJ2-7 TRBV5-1 CASSLQGGRSYEQYF TGCGCCAGCAGCTTACAGGGGGGTCGAAGCTACGAGCAGTACTTC